The entry below describes one T cell receptor (beta chain). Losses at the gene ends were 7 bases for V and 2 bases for J; bases not matched to a gene: 2. The CDR3 runs 13 residues. CDR1 SQVTM and CDR2 ANQGSEA come from the germline V gene. The authors negatively isolated CD8+ and CD4+ T cells and FACS-enriched TEMRA cells. This sample was included in a study of CD8 T cells in Susac syndrome. The RNA input was roughly 0.45 to 1 ug, and it was reverse transcribed with random hexamers. TCRdb called the immunoSEQ multiplex PCR reads again in MiXCR, with one record for every CDR3 protein. The table records about 170,000 distinct CDR3 sequences, more than 95% of them present only once.

The receptor was isolated from a human donor with Susac syndrome. This sequence joins TRBV29-1 and TRBJ2-6, with 7 bases matching TRBD2. Sample: CD4+ T cells from PBMCs. CDR3 DNA: TGCAGCGCCCGGGAGGCTGGGGCCAACGTCCTGACTTTC. Encoded protein: CSAREAGANVLTF.